This T cell receptor beta chain was sequenced in a study of CD8 T cells in Susac syndrome. Overall study: Active disease was present in over 5 of the sequenced Susac syndrome patients, whereas roughly 8 of them were in remission.

Random-hexamer reverse transcription was applied to roughly 0.5 to 1 ug RNA. Via MiXCR, TCRdb re-called the immunoSEQ multiplex PCR reads, giving one row per CDR3 protein. The sample holds about 240,000 distinct CDR3 sequences, 90% to 97% seen once. The CDR3 sequence is 20 residues long. CDR1 MNHEY and CDR2 SVGEGT come from the germline V gene. With V trimmed by 3 bases and J by 0 bases, 12 bases remained unmatched. Sequencing used CD4+ T cells from PBMCs. This sequence originates from a human donor with Susac syndrome. The chain has TRBV6-2 or TRBV6-3 and TRBJ1-5, with 12 bases lining up with TRBD1. Written as DNA, the CDR3 is TGTGCCAGCAGTTATCTCCAAGGGACAGGGGGCCCGGGTAGCAATCAGCCCCAGCATTTT. Translated, it gives CASSYLQGTGGPGSNQPQHF.